The clone carrying this T cell receptor beta chain was seen more than once but under ten times. A read error may produce the germline difference seen at one junction end. The CDR3 is 18 residues long. Per the germline V gene, CDR1 is SEHNR and CDR2 is FQNEAQ (reference sequence). Each CDR3 protein is one row after TCRdb ran MiXCR on the 5' RACE reads. The profile covers roughly 42,000 distinct CDR3 sequences, with about 32% appearing a single time and just over 4% taken by the ten largest. The chain carries TRBV7-9 and TRBJ2-3, with 10 nucleotides matching TRBD1. The sequencing sample was made of tumor-infiltrating memory CD4+ T cells sorted from the breast tumor. Subset given: memory CD4+ T cells, CD4+CD45RO+CD25-. This clonotype was obtained from a female donor with breast cancer. CDR3 amino acids: CASSDRQGAGAATDAQYF. CDR3 nucleotides: TGTGCCAGCAGCGACCGACAGGGGGCGGGAGCGGCTACAGATGCGCAGTATTTT. Full variable domain (missing parts from reference TRBV7-9 and TRBJ2-3): DTGVSQNPRHKITKRGQNVTFRCDPISEHNRLYWYRQTLGQGPEFLTYFQNEAQLEKSRLLSDRFSAERPKGSFSTLEIQRTEQGDSAMYLCASSDRQGAGAATDAQYFGPGTRLTVL.